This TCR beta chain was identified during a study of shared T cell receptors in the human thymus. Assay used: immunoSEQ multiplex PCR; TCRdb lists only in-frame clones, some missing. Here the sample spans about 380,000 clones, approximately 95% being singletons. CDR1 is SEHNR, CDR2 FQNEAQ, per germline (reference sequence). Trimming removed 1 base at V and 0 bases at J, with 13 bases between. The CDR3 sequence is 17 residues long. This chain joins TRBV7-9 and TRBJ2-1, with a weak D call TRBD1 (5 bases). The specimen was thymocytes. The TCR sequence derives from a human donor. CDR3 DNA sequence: TGTGCCAGCAGCTTAGGAAGGGGCTCCCGCTCCTACAATGAGCAGTTCTTC. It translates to CASSLGRGSRSYNEQFF.